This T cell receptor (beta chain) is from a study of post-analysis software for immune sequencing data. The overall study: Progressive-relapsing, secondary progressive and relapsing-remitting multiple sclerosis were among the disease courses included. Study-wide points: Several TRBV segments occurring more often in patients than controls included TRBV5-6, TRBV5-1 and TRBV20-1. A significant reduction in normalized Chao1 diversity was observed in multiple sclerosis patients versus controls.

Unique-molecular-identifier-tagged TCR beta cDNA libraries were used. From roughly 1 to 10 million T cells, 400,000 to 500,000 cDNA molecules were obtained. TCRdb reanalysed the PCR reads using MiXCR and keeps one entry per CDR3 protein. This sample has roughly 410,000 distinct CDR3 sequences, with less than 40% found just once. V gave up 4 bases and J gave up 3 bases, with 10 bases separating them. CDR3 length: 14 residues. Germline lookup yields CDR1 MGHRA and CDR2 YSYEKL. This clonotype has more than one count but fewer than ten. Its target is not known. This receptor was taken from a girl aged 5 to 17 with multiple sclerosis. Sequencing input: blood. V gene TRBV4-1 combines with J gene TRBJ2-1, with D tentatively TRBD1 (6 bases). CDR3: CASSPRTVYNEQFF. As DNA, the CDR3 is TGCGCCAGCAGCCCCCGGACAGTCTACAATGAGCAGTTCTTC.